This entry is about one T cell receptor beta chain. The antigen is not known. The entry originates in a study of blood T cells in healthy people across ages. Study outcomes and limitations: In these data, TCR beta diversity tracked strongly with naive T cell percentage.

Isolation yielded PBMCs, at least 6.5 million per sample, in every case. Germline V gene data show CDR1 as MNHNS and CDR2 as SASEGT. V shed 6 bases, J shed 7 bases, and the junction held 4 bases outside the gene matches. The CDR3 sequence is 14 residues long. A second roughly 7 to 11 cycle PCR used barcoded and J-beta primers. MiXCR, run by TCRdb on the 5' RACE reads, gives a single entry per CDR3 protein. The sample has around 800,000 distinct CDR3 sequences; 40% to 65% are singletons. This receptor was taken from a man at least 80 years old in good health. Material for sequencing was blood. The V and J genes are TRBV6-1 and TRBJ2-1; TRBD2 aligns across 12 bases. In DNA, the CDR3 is TGTGCCAGCAGGACCGGGACTAGCGGGAATGAGCAGTTCTTC. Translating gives CASRTGTSGNEQFF.